The 15 T cell receptor beta chains in this list originate from one sample, sequenced in a study of T cells after yellow fever vaccination. TCRdb passed the 5' RACE reads through MiXCR, listing each CDR3 protein once. This sample has some 250,000 distinct CDR3 sequences, with approximately 3.8% found just once. This specimen was PBMCs, taken 15 days after the yellow fever booster vaccination. All receptors derive from a man younger than 30 who received the YFV17D yellow fever vaccine.

This clonotype was seen at least ten times. V is TRBV18 and J is TRBJ1-3; D gene uncertain. Trimming pared 3 bases from V and 4 bases from J, leaving 16 bases between. This CDR3 has 16 amino acids. Germline V lookup: CDR1 KGHSH, CDR2 LQKENI. This CDR3 reads CASSPTEQSLGNTIYF. The CDR3 nucleotides read TGTGCCAGCTCACCCACCGAGCAGAGCCTAGGAAACACCATATATTTT. The complete variable domain, with remaining parts taken from reference TRBV18 and TRBJ1-3, reads NAGVMQNPRHLVRRRGQEARLRCSPMKGHSHVYWYRQLPEEGLKFMVYLQKENIIDESGMPKERFSAEFPKEGPSILRIQQVVRGDSAAYFCASSPTEQSLGNTIYFGEGSWLTVV.

The table lists this clonotype with a few counts. The J gene is TRBJ2-2, the V gene TRBV7-2, with 9 bases that match TRBD2. V was clipped by 5 bases and J by 6 bases; unmatched bases: 4. This CDR3 is 14 amino acids long. From germline, CDR1 is SGHTA and CDR2 FQGNSA. The CDR3 loop reads CASSPAGGAGELFF. DNA of the CDR3: TGTGCCAGCAGCCCCGCGGGGGGGGCCGGGGAGCTGTTTTTT.

This clonotype was observed many times. The chain employs TRBV5-1 and TRBJ2-1; D call uncertain. The CDR3 is 15 residues long. V gave up 2 bases and J gave up 2 bases, with 11 bases separating them. Germline CDR1 is SGHRS and CDR2 is YFSETQ. CDR3 protein: CASSFDPETYNEQFF. Here the CDR3 DNA reads TGCGCCAGCAGCTTTGATCCCGAGACCTACAATGAGCAGTTCTTC.

In this sample, this clonotype turned up many times. J is TRBJ1-2 and V is TRBV12-3 or TRBV12-4; 8 bases line up with TRBD1. The CDR3 consists of 15 residues. Trimming at V came to 3 bases and at J to 5 bases, leaving 8 bases not matched to a gene. The CDR3: CASSLGAGGDYGYTF. CDR3 nucleotides: TGTGCCAGCAGTTTGGGCGCAGGGGGCGATTATGGCTACACCTTC.

This clonotype was counted at least ten times. DNA for the CDR3: TGTGCCAGCAGTGAAATGGGAGGAGATGGCTACACCTTC. It codes for CASSEMGGDGYTF. The gene calls are TRBV25-1 and TRBJ1-2; unclear D gene. V gave up 2 bases and J gave up 6 bases, with 10 bases separating them. Germline V gives CDR1 MGHDK, CDR2 SYGVNS. The CDR3 sequence is 13 residues long.

This clonotype was seen many times. The chain carries TRBV7-8 and TRBJ1-2; D possibly corresponds to TRBD1 (6 bases). The V and J ends lost 2 bases and 5 bases respectively, with 18 bases between them. Germline loops: CDR1 SGHVS, CDR2 FQNEAQ. The CDR3 runs to 16 residues. As DNA, the CDR3 is TGTGCCAGCAGCTTATCAGCGGGGGGGCTGAATTATGGCTACACCTTC. It codes for CASSLSAGGLNYGYTF.

This clonotype has at least ten counts. The chain carries TRBV20-1 and TRBJ2-7; D is unclear. Trimming shortened V by 3 bases and J by 0 bases, and 21 bases separated the two germline ends. This CDR3 contains 17 residues. The germline CDR1 and CDR2 sequences are DFQATT and SNEGSKA (reference sequence). The CDR3: CSARVFGERLFSYEQYF. CDR3 nucleotides: TGCAGTGCTAGGGTTTTTGGTGAGAGGCTCTTCTCCTACGAGCAGTACTTC.

This clonotype was detected ten times or more. CDR3 DNA sequence: TGTGCCAGCAGTTACTCCTGGGATAGAACGGCTAATGAAAAACTGTTTTTT. Protein: CASSYSWDRTANEKLFF. The genes are TRBV6-2 or TRBV6-3 and TRBJ1-4; no definite D call. The CDR3 spans 17 residues. Trimming removed 0 bases from V and 3 bases from J, with 14 bases in between. The germline V gene encodes CDR1 MNHEY and CDR2 SVGEGT.

This clonotype was detected many times. CDR3 sequence (DNA): TGCGCCAGCAGCCAAGGGACAGCCCGCTACAATGAGCAGTTCTTC. This gives the protein CASSQGTARYNEQFF. The J gene is TRBJ2-1, the V gene TRBV4-3; TRBD1 is a possible D gene (6 bases). The CDR3 has 15 residues. CDR1 is LGHNA and CDR2 is YSLEER in the germline V gene. V gave up 1 base and J gave up 3 bases, with 10 bases separating them.

This clonotype was recorded at least ten times. The chain employs TRBV12-3 or TRBV12-4 and TRBJ1-5; D is perhaps TRBD1 (6 bases). The CDR3 has 13 amino acids. Trimming took off 7 bases at V and 4 bases at J, with 11 bases between the two ends. CDR3 loop: CASTQDSNQPQHF. As DNA, the CDR3 is TGTGCCAGCACCCAGGACAGTAATCAGCCCCAGCATTTT.

In its sample, this clonotype was seen a few times. This rearrangement joins TRBV20-1 to TRBJ1-5; unclear D gene. The V end was cut by 3 bases, the J end by 0 bases, with 3 bases between. The length of the CDR3 is 12 residues. Germline assignment: CDR1 DFQATT and CDR2 SNEGSKA (reference sequence). The CDR3 bases are TGCAGTGCTAGTTTTAGCAATCAGCCCCAGCATTTT. The encoded protein is CSASFSNQPQHF.

The chain is built from TRBV5-8 and TRBJ2-7; D is undetermined. CDR1 is SGHTS and CDR2 is YDEGEE in the germline V gene. The ends were cut back, 4 bases at V and 6 bases at J, with 11 bases in the middle. The CDR3 covers 12 residues. CDR3 in amino acids: CASSRALLEQYV. The CDR3 DNA reads TGTGCCAGCAGCCGGGCGCTCCTCGAGCAGTACGTC.

This clonotype was counted at least ten times. CDR3: CASRSSSGGRETQYF. Here the CDR3 DNA reads TGTGCCAGCAGATCTTCTAGCGGGGGGCGGGAGACCCAGTACTTC. The chain has TRBV2 and TRBJ2-5, with TRBD2 matching over 11 bases. V trimming: 6 bases; J trimming: 5 bases; junction bases outside the gene matches: 8. There are 15 residues in the CDR3. Germline V gene sequence: CDR1 SNHLY, CDR2 FYNNEI.

This clonotype turned up a few times. The V call is TRBV5-1, the J call TRBJ1-3; 7 bases agree with TRBD1. CDR3 length: 15 amino acids. The J segment lost 4 bases and the V segment lost 4 bases, leaving 8 bases of the junction unmatched. The germline V gene has CDR1 SGHRS and CDR2 YFSETQ. The CDR3 spells CASSPVPGQGNTIYF. In DNA, the CDR3 is TGCGCCAGCAGCCCCGTCCCGGGACAGGGAAACACCATATATTTT. Based on the CDR3 plus reference TRBV5-1 and TRBJ1-3, the full variable domain is KAGVTQTPRYLIKTRGQQVTLSCSPISGHRSVSWYQQTPGQGLQFLFEYFSETQRNKGNFPGRFSGRQFSNSRSEMNVSTLELGDSALYLCASSPVPGQGNTIYFGEGSWLTVV.

The chain uses TRBV24-1 and TRBJ2-3, with TRBD2 matching over 9 bases. The CDR3 contains 15 residues. The V segment lost 3 bases and the J segment 2 bases; nucleotides outside the gene matches: 2. CDR1 and CDR2 (germline): KGHDR, SFDVKD. The DNA for the CDR3 is TGTGCCACCAGTGATGGCGGGGGGGCCACAGATACGCAGTATTTT. This sequence encodes CATSDGGGATDTQYF.